These T cell receptor beta chains were read from a single sample in a study of cytomegalovirus exposure and HLA in healthy donors. Method: immunoSEQ multiplex PCR; TCRdb's copy keeps in-frame clones and lacks some. In the table there are 170,000 or so clones, 84% of which are singletons. Sequencing used PBMCs. The receptors derive from a girl under 18 in good health and CMV-seropositive. CDR3s include the opening cysteine and the closing phenylalanine or tryptophan. Fields, in order: J gene, V gene, CDR3 protein.

J: TRBJ1-4; V: TRBV19; CDR3: CASRVPAGEKLFF
J: TRBJ2-1; V: TRBV7-8; CDR3: CASSLVEGGTRNEQFF
J: TRBJ1-2; V: TRBV13; CDR3: CASSRKGEGRGHTF
J: TRBJ1-1; V: TRBV5-1; CDR3: CASSLEGARDTEAFF
J: TRBJ2-5; V: TRBV7-9; CDR3: CASSLNRGQETQYF
J: TRBJ2-2; V: TRBV19; CDR3: CASRKRGPTGELFF
J: TRBJ2-3; V: TRBV19; CDR3: CASRISGDTQYF
J: TRBJ1-1; V: TRBV19; CDR3: CASSIGRNTEAFF
J: TRBJ1-1; V: TRBV18; CDR3: CASSQQEYTEAFF
J: TRBJ1-4; V: TRBV27; CDR3: CASSPDRINEKLFF
J: TRBJ1-1; V: TRBV9; CDR3: CASSPIRINEAFF
J: TRBJ1-2; V: TRBV5-4; CDR3: CASSVDSDYGYTF
J: TRBJ1-1; V: TRBV4-1; CDR3: CASSAPGPNQAFF
J: TRBJ1-3; V: TRBV2; CDR3: CASTTSLPSGNTIYF
J: TRBJ1-2; V: TRBV20-1; CDR3: CSASSRGGYTF
J: TRBJ2-3; V: TRBV5-6; CDR3: CASSSVWRETDTQYF
J: TRBJ2-2; V: TRBV11-2; CDR3: CASRRGGTGELFF
J: TRBJ2-7; V: TRBV2; CDR3: CASSTGTYEQYF
J: TRBJ1-1; V: TRBV21-1; CDR3: CASSNGQGGTEAFF
J: NA; V: TRBV23-1; CDR3: CASSPTGTVLSYEQYF
J: TRBJ2-3; V: TRBV21-1; CDR3: CASSKGCGTGALGRRMDTQYF